This T cell receptor (beta chain) came from a study of brain T cells in children with intractable seizures. Broader study findings: Viral specificity was inferred only from CDR3 similarity; HCMV serostatus was unknown. Pre-surgery blood may have been undersampled, hiding some clones.

Worth noting for this clone: Its antigen is still unknown.

Regarding time point: blood from clinic visit 5 months post-surgery; TSC patient then seizure free. Only cases whose brain tissue showed the highest T cell transcript signatures were sequenced. Before surgery, patients took at least one anti-epileptic drug. Data came from immunoSEQ multiplex PCR; TCRdb stores just in-frame clones and leaves some out. The repertoire includes about 340,000 clones, about 93% of them detected once, and 5.7% sits in the top ten. CDR1 MNHEY and CDR2 SMNVEV come from the germline V gene (reference sequence). Deletions cut 6 bases from V and 4 bases from J, with 13 bases between. CDR3 length: 14 amino acids.

The source was peripheral blood, collected 4 to 6 months after surgery. This TCR was recovered from a boy under two years old with tuberous sclerosis and intractable seizures. The chain combines TRBV27 with TRBJ2-4; D call uncertain. The CDR3 protein is CASSSNRQKNIQYF. The CDR3 region has the DNA TGTGCCAGCAGCTCCAACAGACAAAAAAACATTCAGTACTTC.